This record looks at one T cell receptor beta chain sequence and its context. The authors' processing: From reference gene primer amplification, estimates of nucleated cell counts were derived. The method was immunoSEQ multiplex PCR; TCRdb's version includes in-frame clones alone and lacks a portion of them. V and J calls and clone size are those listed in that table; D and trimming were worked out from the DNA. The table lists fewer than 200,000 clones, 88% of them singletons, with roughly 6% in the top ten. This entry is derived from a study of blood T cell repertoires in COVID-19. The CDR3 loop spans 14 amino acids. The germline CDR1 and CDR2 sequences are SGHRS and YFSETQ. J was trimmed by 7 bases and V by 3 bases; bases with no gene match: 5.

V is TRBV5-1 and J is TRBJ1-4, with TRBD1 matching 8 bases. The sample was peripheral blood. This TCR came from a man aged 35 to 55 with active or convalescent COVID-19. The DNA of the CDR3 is TGCGCCAGCAGCTCCGGGACAGGATCTGAAAAACTGTTTTTT. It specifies CASSSGTGSEKLFF.